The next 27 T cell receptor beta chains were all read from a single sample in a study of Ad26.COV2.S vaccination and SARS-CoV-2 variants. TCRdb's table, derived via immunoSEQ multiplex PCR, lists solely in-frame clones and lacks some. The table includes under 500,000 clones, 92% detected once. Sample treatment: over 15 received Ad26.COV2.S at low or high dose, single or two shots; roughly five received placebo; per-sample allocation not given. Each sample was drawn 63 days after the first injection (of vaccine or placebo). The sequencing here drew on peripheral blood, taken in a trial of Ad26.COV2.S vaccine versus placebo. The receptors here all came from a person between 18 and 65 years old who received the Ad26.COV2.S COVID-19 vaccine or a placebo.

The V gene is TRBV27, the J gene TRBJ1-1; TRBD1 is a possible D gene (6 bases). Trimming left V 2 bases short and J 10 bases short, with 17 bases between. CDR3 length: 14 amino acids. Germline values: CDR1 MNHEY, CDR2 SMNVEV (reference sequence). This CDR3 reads CASSLTPWGGAAFF. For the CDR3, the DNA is TGTGCCAGCAGTTTAACCCCTTGGGGGGGCGCAGCTTTCTTT.

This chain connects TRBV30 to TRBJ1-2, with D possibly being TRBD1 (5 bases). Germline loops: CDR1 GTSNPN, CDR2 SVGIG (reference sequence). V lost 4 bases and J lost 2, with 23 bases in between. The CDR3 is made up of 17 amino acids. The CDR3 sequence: CAWNALDNSPLNYGYTF. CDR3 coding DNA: TGTGCCTGGAACGCCCTGGACAACTCGCCACTAAACTATGGCTACACCTTC.

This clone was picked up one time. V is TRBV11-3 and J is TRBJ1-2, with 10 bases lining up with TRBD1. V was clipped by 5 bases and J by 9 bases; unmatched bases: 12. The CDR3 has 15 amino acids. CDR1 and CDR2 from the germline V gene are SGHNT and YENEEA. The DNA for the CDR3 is TGTGCCAGCAGCACCCGGGACAGGGGCCCCTGGTGCTACACCTTC. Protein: CASSTRDRGPWCYTF. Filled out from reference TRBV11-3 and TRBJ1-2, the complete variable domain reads EAGVVQSPRYKIIEKKQPVAFWCNPISGHNTLYWYLQNLGQGPELLIRYENEEAVDDSQLPKDRFSAERLKGVDSTLKIQPAELGDSAVYLCASSTRDRGPWCYTFGSGTRLTVV.

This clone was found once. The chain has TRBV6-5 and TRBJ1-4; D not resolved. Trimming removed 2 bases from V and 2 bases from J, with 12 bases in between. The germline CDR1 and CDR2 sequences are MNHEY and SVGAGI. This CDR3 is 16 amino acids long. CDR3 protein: CASSYKPGWTNEKLFF. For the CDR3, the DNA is TGTGCCAGCAGTTACAAACCAGGTTGGACTAATGAAAAACTGTTTTTT.

In DNA form, the CDR3 reads TGTGCCAGCAGTGAGCTAGGGAACTATGGCTACACCTTC. This codes for CASSELGNYGYTF. The V call is TRBV25-1, the J call TRBJ1-2, with D unresolved. The CDR3 is 13 amino acids. Trimming removed 3 bases from V and 2 bases from J, with 7 bases in between. Germline V gene lookup returns CDR1 MGHDK and CDR2 SYGVNS.

CDR3 in DNA: TGCGCCAGCCCCCGATGCCCACCAAATTCACCCCTCCACTTT. Translation gives CASPRCPPNSPLHF. The rearrangement uses TRBV10-1 and TRBJ1-6; D not resolved. CDR1 and CDR2 from the germline V gene are WNHNN and SYGVQD (reference sequence). CDR3 length: 14 residues. V dropped 8 bases and J dropped 7 bases, with 15 bases sitting between them.

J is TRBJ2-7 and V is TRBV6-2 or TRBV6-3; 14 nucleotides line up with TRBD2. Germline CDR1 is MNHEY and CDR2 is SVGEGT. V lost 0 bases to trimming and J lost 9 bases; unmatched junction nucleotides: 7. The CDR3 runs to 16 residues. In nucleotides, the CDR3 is TGTGCCAGCAGTTACTCGGGACTAGCGGGGGCCGAAAGGCAGTACTTC. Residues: CASSYSGLAGAERQYF.

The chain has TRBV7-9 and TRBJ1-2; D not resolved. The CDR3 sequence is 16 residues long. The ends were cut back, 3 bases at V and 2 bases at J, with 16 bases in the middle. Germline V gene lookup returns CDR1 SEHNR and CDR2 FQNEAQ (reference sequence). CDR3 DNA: TGTGCCAGCAGCTTCTGGAACCCGAGGATCAACTATGGCTACACCTTC. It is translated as CASSFWNPRINYGYTF.

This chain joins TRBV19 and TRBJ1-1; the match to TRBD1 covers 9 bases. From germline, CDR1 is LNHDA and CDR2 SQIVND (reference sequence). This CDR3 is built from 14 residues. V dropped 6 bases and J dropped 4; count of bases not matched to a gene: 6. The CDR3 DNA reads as TGTGCCAGTAGCACAGGACAGGGGAGCACTGAAGCTTTCTTT. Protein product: CASSTGQGSTEAFF.

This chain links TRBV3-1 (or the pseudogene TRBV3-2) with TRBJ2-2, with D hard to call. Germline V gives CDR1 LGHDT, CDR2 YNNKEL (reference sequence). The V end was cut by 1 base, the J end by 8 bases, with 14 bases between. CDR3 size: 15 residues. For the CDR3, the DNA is TGTGCCAGCAGCCAAGCCGGAGACCTGGGGGGGGAGCTGTTTTTT. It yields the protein CASSQAGDLGGELFF.

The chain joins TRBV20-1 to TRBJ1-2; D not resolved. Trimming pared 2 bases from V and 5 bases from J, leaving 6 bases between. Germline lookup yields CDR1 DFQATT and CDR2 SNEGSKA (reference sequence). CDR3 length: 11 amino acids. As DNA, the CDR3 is TGCAGTGCTAGACTTGAATATGGCTACACCTTC. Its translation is CSARLEYGYTF.

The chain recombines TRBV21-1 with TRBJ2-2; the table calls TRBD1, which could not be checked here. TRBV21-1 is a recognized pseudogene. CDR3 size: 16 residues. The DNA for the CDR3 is TGTGCCAGCAGGAAAACCGGGACAGTCCCCACCGGGGAGCTGTTTTTT. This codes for CASRKTGTVPTGELFF.

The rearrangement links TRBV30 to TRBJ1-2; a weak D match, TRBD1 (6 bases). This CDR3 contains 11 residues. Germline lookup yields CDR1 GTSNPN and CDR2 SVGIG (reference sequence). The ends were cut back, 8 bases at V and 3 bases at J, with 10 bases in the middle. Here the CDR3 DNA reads TGTGCCGGGGACACCGACTATGGCTACACCTTC. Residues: CAGDTDYGYTF.

The CDR3 DNA is TGTGCCAGTAGTATAGTTGGGCTGAGAGCGGGTGAAGCTTTCTTT. Amino acid sequence: CASSIVGLRAGEAFF. The gene calls are TRBV19 and TRBJ1-1, with D unclear. The CDR3 consists of 15 residues. CDR1 and CDR2 (germline): LNHDA, SQIVND (reference sequence). Trimming cost V 1 base and J 7 bases, with 16 bases left between them. Full variable domain (outside the CDR3, taken from reference TRBV19 and TRBJ1-1): DGGITQSPKYLFRKEGQNVTLSCEQNLNHDAMYWYRQDPGQGLRLIYYSQIVNDFQKGDIAEGYSVSREKKESFPLTVTSAQKNPTAFYLCASSIVGLRAGEAFFGQGTRLTVV.

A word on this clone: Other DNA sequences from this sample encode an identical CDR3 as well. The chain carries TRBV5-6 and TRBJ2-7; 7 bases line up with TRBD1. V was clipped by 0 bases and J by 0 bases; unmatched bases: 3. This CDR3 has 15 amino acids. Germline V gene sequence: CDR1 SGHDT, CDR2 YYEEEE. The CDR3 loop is CASSLVAGGSYEQYF. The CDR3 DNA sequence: TGTGCCAGCAGCTTGGTGGCAGGGGGCTCCTACGAGCAGTACTTC.

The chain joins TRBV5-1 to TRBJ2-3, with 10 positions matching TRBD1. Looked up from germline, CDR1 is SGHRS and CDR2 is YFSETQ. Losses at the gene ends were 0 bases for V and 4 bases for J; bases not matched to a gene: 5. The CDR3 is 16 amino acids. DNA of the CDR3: TGCGCCAGCAGCTTGGGGGACAGGGGAGCTTCAGATACGCAGTATTTT. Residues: CASSLGDRGASDTQYF.

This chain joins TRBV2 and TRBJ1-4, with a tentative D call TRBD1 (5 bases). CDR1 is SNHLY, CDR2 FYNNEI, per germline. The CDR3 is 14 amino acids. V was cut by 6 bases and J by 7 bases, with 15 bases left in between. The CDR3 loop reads CASRDGAGIEKLFF. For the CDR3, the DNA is TGTGCCAGCAGGGACGGGGCAGGGATTGAAAAACTGTTTTTT.

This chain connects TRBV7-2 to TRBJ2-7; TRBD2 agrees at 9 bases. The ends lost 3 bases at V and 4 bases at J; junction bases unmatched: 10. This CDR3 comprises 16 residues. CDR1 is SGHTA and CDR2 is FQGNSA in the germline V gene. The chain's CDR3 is CASSFSTAGGLYEQYF. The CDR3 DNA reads TGTGCCAGCAGCTTTTCCACGGCGGGGGGGCTATACGAGCAGTACTTC.

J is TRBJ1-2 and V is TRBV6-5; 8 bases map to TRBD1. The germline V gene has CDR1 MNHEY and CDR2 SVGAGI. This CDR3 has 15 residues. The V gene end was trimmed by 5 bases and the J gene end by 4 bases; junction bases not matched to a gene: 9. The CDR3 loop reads CASSPLRQGTYGYTF. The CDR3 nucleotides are TGTGCCAGCAGTCCCCTCCGACAGGGGACCTATGGCTACACCTTC.

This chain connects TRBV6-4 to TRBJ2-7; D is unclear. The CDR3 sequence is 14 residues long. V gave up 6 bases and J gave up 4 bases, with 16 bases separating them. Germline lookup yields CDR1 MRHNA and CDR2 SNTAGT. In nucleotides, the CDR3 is TGTGCCAGCAGGCTGGCCCAAGGTTGGTACGAGCAGTACTTC. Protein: CASRLAQGWYEQYF.

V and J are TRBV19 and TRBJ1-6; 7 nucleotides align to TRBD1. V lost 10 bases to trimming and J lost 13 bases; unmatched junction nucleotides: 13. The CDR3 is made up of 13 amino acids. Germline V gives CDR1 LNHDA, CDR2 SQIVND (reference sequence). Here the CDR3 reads CATRGTDIHPLHF. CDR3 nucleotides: TGTGCCACTAGGGGGACAGACATTCACCCCCTCCACTTT.

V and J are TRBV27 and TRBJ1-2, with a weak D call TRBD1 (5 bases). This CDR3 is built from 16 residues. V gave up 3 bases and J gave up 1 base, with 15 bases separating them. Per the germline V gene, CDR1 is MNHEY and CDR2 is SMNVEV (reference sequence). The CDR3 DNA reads TGTGCCAGCAGTTTTATGGGGGGAGGACTTAACTATGGCTACACCTTC. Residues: CASSFMGGGLNYGYTF.

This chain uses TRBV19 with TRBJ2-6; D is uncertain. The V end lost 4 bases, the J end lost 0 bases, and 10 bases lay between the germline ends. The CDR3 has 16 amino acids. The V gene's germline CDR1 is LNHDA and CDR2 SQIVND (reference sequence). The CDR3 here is CASSTPRSSGANVLTF. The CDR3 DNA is TGTGCCAGTAGTACCCCCCGGAGCTCTGGGGCCAACGTCCTGACTTTC.

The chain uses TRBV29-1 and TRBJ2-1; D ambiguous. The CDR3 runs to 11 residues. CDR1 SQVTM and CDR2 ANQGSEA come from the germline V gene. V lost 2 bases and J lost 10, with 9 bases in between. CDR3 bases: TGCAGCGTTGAACTGTTAGGAGAGCAGTTCTTC. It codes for CSVELLGEQFF.

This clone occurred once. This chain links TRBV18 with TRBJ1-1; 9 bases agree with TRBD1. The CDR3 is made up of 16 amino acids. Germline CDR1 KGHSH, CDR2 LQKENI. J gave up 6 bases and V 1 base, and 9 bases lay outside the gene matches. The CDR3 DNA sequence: TGTGCCAGCTCACCACAGGAACAGGGGGCTGTGGCTGAAGCTTTCTTT. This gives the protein CASSPQEQGAVAEAFF.

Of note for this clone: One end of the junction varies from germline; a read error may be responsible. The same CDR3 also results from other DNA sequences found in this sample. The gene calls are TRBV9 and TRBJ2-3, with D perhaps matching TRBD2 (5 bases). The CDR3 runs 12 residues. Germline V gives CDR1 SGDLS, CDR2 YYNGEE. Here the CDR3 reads CASSVALDTQYF. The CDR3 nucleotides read TGTGCCAGTAGCGTAGCCTTAGATACGCAGTATTTT.

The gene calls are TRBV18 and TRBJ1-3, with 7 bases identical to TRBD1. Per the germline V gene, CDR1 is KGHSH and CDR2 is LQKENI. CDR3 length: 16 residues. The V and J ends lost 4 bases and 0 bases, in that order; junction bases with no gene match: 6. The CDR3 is CASSQGQTNSGNTIYF. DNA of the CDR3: TGTGCCAGCTCACAGGGACAGACCAACTCTGGAAACACCATATATTTT.